This T cell receptor (beta chain) was captured by sequencing in a study of T-cell reconstitution after alpha-beta-depleted transplantation in children. The CDR3 covers 21 residues. The trim removed 2 bases at V and 0 bases at J, leaving 13 bases unmatched. CDR1 is MDHEN, CDR2 SYDVKM, per germline. Notes on the study in general: T-cell numbers and diversity, one year after transplant, stemmed largely from T cells that were newly produced. Reported findings indicate that, about two months after transplant, alpha-beta T cells came from several hundred expanded clones, which were derived from non-depleted graft cells.

Regarding this clonotype: The antigen is undetermined.

Unique molecular identifiers featured in how the TCRbeta library was prepared. TCRdb processed the PCR reads anew with MiXCR; each CDR3 protein has one entry. This sample has about 240,000 distinct CDR3 sequences, with about 25% found just once. The material was PBMCs, obtained before TCRalphabeta/CD19-depleted stem cell transplant. V gene TRBV28 combines with J gene TRBJ2-3; 14 bases agree with TRBD2. This receptor was obtained from a girl aged 2 to 9 with Fanconi anemia, due to receive a stem cell transplant. The CDR3 coding sequence is TGTGCCAGCAGTTTACCGACACCGGGACTAGCGGGAGTGGGGAGCACAGATACGCAGTATTTT. This translates into CASSLPTPGLAGVGSTDTQYF.